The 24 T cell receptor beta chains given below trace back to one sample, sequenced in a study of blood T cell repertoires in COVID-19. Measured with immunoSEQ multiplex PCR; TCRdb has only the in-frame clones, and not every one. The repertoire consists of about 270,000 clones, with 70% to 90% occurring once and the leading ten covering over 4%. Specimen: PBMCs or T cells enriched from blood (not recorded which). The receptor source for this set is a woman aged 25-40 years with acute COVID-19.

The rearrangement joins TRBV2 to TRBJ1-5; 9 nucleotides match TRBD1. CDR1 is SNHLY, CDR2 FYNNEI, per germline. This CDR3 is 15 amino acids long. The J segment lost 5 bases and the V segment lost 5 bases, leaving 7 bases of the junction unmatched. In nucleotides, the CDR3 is TGTGCCAGCAGTTCCTCCGGGACAGGGTATCAGCCCCAGCATTTT. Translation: CASSSSGTGYQPQHF.

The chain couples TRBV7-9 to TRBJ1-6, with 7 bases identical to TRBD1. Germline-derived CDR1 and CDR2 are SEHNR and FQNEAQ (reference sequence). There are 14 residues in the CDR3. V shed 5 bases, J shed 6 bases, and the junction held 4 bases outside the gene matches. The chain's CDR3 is CASSKGQINSPLHF. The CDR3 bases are TGTGCCAGCAGCAAGGGACAGATTAATTCACCCCTCCACTTT.

The CDR3 here is CASSFKTSGSYEQYF. DNA of the CDR3: TGTGCCAGCAGCTTCAAGACTAGCGGGAGCTACGAGCAGTACTTC. The gene calls are TRBV11-2 and TRBJ2-7; the match to TRBD2 covers 12 bases. The CDR3 totals 15 residues. The V segment lost 3 bases and the J segment 3 bases; nucleotides outside the gene matches: 3. The germline V gene has CDR1 SGHAT and CDR2 FQNNGV.

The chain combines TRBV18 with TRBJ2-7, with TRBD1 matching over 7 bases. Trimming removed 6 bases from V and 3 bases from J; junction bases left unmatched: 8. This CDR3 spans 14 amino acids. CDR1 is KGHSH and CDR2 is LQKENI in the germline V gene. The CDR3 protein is CASSTGTVLYEQYF. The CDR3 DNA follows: TGTGCCAGCTCGACCGGGACAGTACTCTACGAGCAGTACTTC.

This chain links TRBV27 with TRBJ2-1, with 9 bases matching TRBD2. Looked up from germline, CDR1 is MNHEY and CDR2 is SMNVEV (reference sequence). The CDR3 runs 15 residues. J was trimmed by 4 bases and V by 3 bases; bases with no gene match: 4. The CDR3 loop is CASSFRLAVYNEQFF. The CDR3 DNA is TGTGCCAGCAGTTTCAGACTAGCGGTTTACAATGAGCAGTTCTTC.

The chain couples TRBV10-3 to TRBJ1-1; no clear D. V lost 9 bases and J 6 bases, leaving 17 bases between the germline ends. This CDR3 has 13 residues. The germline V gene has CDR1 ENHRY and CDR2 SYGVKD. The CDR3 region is CAIAENGGAEAFF. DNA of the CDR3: TGTGCCATTGCTGAAAATGGCGGCGCTGAAGCTTTCTTT.

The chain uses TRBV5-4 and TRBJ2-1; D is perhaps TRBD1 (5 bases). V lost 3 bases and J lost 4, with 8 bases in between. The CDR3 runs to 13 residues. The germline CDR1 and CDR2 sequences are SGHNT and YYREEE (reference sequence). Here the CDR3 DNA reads TGTGCCAGCAGCTATGACAGATACAATGAGCAGTTCTTC. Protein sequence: CASSYDRYNEQFF.

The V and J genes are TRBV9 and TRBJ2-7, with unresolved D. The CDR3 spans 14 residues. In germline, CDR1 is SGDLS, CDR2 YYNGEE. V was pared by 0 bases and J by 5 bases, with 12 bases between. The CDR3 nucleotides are TGTGCCAGCAGCGTAGATAGTCCCACGGACGAGCAGTACTTC. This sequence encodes CASSVDSPTDEQYF.

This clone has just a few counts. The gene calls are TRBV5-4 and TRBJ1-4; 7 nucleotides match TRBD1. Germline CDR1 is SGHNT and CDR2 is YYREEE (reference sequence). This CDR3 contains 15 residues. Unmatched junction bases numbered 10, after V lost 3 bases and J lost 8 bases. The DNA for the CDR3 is TGTGCCAGCAGCTCGGTCGGGACAGACCGAGAAAAACTGTTTTTT. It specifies CASSSVGTDREKLFF.

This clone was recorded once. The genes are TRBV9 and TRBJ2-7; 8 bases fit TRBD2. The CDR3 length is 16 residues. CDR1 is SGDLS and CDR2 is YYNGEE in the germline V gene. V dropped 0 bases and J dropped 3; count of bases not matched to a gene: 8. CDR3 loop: CASSVGSGSFNYEQYF. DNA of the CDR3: TGTGCCAGCAGCGTAGGGAGCGGGAGTTTCAACTACGAGCAGTACTTC.

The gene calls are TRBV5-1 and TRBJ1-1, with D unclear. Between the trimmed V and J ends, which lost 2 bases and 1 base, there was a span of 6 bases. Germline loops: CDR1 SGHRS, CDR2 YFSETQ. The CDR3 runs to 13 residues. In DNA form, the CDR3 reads TGCGCCAGCAGCTTCGAGGGGAACACTGAAGCTTTCTTT. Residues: CASSFEGNTEAFF.

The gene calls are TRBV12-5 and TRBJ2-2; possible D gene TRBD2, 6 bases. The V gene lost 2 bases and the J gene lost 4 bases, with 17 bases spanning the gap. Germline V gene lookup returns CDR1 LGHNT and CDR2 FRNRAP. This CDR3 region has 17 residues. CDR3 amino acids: CASGLRLPGVPTGELFF. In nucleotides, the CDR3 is TGTGCTAGTGGTTTGAGGCTCCCGGGGGTGCCCACCGGGGAGCTGTTTTTT.

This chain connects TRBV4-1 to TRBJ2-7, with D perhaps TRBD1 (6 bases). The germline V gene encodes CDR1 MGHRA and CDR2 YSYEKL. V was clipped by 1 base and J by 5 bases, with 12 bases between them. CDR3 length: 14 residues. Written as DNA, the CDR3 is TGCGCCAGCAGCCAAGTCCCCGCAGGGGACGAGCAGTACTTC. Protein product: CASSQVPAGDEQYF.

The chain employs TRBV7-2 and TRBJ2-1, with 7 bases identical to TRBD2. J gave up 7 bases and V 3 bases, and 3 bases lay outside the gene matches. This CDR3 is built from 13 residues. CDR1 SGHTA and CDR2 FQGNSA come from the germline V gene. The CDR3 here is CASSFGLGNEQFF. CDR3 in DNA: TGTGCCAGCAGCTTCGGACTAGGGAATGAGCAGTTCTTC.

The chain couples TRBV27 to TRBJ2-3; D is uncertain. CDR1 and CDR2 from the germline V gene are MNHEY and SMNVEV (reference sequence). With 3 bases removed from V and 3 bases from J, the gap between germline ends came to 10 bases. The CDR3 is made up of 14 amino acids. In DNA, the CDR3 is TGTGCCAGCAGTTTCGGTCTACGTACAGATACGCAGTATTTT. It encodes CASSFGLRTDTQYF.

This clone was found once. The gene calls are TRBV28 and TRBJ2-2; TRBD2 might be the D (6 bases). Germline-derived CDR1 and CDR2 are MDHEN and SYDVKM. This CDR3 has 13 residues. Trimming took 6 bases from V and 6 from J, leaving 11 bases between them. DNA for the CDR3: TGTGCCAGCAGCCCTTCGGGGGCCGGGGAGCTGTTTTTT. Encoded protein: CASSPSGAGELFF.

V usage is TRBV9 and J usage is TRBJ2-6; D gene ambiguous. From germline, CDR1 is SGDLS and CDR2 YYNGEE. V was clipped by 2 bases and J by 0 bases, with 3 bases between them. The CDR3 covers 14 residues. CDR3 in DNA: TGTGCCAGCAGCGTTAGCTCTGGGGCCAACGTCCTGACTTTC. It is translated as CASSVSSGANVLTF. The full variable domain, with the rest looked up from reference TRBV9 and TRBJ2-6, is DSGVTQTPKHLITATGQRVTLRCSPRSGDLSVYWYQQSLDQGLQFLIQYYNGEERAKGNILERFSAQQFPDLHSELNLSSLELGDSALYFCASSVSSGANVLTFGAGSRLTVL.

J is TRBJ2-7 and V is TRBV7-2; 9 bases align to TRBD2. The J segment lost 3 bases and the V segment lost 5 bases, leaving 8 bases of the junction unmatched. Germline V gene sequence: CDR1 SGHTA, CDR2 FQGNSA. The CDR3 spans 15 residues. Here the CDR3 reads CASSPRLAESYEQYF. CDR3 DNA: TGTGCCAGCAGCCCACGACTAGCGGAGAGCTACGAGCAGTACTTC.

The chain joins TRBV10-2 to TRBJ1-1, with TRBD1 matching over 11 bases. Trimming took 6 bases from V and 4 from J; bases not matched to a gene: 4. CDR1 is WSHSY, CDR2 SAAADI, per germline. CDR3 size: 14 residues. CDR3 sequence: CASRPGQGGTEAFF. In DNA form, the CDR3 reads TGCGCCAGCAGGCCGGGACAGGGGGGCACTGAAGCTTTCTTT.

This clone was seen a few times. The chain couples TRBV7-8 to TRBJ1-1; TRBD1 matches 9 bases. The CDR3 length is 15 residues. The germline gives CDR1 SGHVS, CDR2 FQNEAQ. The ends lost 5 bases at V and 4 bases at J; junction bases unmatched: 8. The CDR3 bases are TGTGCCAGCAGCGAAGGACAGGGGTCTGTCACTGAAGCTTTCTTT. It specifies CASSEGQGSVTEAFF. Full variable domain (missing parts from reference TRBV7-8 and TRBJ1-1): GAGVSQSPRYKVAKRGQDVALRCDPISGHVSLFWYQQALGQGPEFLTYFQNEAQLDKSGLPSDRFFAERPEGSVSTLKIQRTQQEDSAVYLCASSEGQGSVTEAFFGQGTRLTVV.

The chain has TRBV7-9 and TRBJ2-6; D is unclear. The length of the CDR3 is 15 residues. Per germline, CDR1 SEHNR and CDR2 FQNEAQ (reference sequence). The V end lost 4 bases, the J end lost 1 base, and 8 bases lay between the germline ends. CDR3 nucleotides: TGTGCCAGCAGCTACTCCGGTTCTGGGGCCAACGTCCTGACTTTC. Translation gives CASSYSGSGANVLTF.

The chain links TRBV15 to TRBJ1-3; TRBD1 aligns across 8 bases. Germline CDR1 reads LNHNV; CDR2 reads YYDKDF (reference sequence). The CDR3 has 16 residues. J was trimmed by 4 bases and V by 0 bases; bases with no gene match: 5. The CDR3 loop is CATSRDQGAAGNTIYF. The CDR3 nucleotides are TGTGCCACCAGCAGAGACCAGGGGGCGGCAGGAAACACCATATATTTT.

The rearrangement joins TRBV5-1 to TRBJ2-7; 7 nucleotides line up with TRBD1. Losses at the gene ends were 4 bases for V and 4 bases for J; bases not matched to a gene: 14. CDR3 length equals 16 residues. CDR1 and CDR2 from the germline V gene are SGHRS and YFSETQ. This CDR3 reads CASSLPQGSTNYEQYF. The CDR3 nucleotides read TGCGCCAGCAGCCTACCACAGGGGTCGACCAATTACGAGCAGTACTTC.

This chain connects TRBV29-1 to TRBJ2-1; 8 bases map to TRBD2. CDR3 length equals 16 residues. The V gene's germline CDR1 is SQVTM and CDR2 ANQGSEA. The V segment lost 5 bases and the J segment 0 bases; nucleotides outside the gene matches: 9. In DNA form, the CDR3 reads TGCAGCGTTTTACAGGTAGCGGGGAGCTCCTACAATGAGCAGTTCTTC. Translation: CSVLQVAGSSYNEQFF.